This paragraph reports one T cell receptor beta chain. Given a much more abundant clone one base away, this may be a read error. CDR3 length: 11 amino acids. Germline lookup yields CDR1 SGHDT and CDR2 YYEEEE. These data belong to a study of molecular identifiers for immune sequencing clone quantification. As previously described, bulk TCR libraries were made using listed TCR primers. TCRdb called the PCR reads again in MiXCR, with one record for every CDR3 protein. The profile covers roughly 90,000 distinct CDR3 sequences, with roughly 25% appearing a single time and 0.6% to 0.9% taken by the ten largest.

What was sequenced was naive CD8+ T cells from blood, with Jurkat cell RNA spiked in. Subset specified: FACS-sorted CD8+CD4-CCR7+CD45RA+ naive T cells. This clonotype was sampled from a human donor in good health. Some libraries in this study had Jurkat cell RNA spiked in. The chain couples TRBV5-6 to TRBJ1-1; TRBD1 matches at 10 bases. The CDR3 is CASSGQGEALF. The CDR3 DNA sequence: TGTGCCAGCAGCGGACAGGGGGAAGCTCTCTTT.